The sequence of this T cell receptor beta chain was determined in a study of T cells in Graves' hyperthyroidism and ophthalmopathy (dated by TCRdb to about 2019). With regard to the full study: Peripheral blood samples were taken at initial diagnosis, before any treatment was given. TCR Vbeta CDR3 sequencing of 120 to 150 peripheral blood samples (more than 40 ophthalmopathy, some 75 hyperthyroidism and roughly 17 progressor patients) is reported in the paper. Prospective prediction of ophthalmopathy was tested in an independent validation cohort consisting of 18 to 20 hyperthyroidism patients and 17 patients who later progressed to ophthalmopathy. To identify distinguishing TCR V-J signatures, a discovery cohort of some 99 patients was used, comprising 43 with Graves' ophthalmopathy and 57 with stable Graves' hyperthyroidism. Once sampling was done, hyperthyroidism patients were given methimazole at a starting dose of 30 mg daily, whereas ophthalmopathy patients were given high-dose intravenous methylprednisolone. The 100 discovery patients were divided at random into training and test sets in a 7:3 ratio. Thyroid tissue and blood T-cell repertoires from more than five Graves' hyperthyroidism patients were also compared in the study. The paper as a whole reports these results and caveats: In cross-validation, a model built on a 13 V-J signature told ophthalmopathy apart from stable hyperthyroidism with 85% to 90% sensitivity and roughly 81% specificity, and in testing the same model reached 80%/75%. Blood samples also contained most of the expanded thyroid clonotypes (frequency above 0.001), which suggests that blood repertoires may reflect thyroid immune responses. Sample size was not statistically predetermined, and investigators were not blinded to group allocation. In validation, the model predicted progression to ophthalmopathy with approximately 70% sensitivity and 72% to 85% specificity, a median of around six months before onset.

Ophthalmopathy patients had moderately to severely active disease, with a Clinical Activity Score of 3 or more, a NOSPECS grade of 4 or more, and a disease duration of less than 3 months. Exclusion was applied to patients with uncontrolled infections, other autoimmune diseases, pregnancy or lactation. Diagnoses were established on the basis of clinical symptoms, serum thyroxine and TRAb, thyroid ultrasound, and orbital computed tomography. PBMCs were separated from 8 to 10 ml of fresh peripheral blood using Ficoll-Paque density gradient centrifugation. Total RNA was extracted using Trizol reagent, and RNA quality was assessed on an Agilent 2100 Bioanalyzer. From a lookup of the germline V gene (reference sequence), CDR1 and CDR2 are SGHAT and FQDESV. Deletion took 7 bases off V and 5 bases off J, with a span of 14 bases between the germline ends. From cysteine to phenylalanine, the CDR3 is 13 amino acids long. The sequence is cut down to CDR3 DNA, 39 bases in frame from base 1.

The TCR beta CDR3 regions were amplified from the RNA transcripts. The TCR CDR3 was subjected to a first round of RT-PCR using the HTBI primer set and the Qiagen OneStep RT-PCR kit. Libraries were constructed in a second round of multiplex PCR, after which size selection and purification were performed. Paired-end sequencing of the libraries was performed with 100 bp reads on an Illumina HiSeq2000. The original pipeline was this. SOAPnuke was used to process the raw data, removing reads that contained adapters or uncalled bases, had a mean Phred below 15, or lacked an exact match to the constant primer or identifier. High-quality paired reads were merged with COPE v1.2.5, and unique nucleotide sequences were defined as clonotypes. Clonotypes were aligned to IMGT TRBV, TRBD and TRBJ reference segments using MiTCR v1.1. Only V-J combinations with frequency above 0.0001, covering approximately 99% of repertoires, were analysed. A TCS score was defined as the ratio between F50 (clonal expansion) and ExV (chaos), using BLOSUM62-based TCRdist between CDR3 peptides within each V-J. Welch's t-statistics and random forest reduced approximately 520 V-J features to about 12, which were used in a naive Bayes classifier (R e1071). TCRdb redid the processing of the public reads, applying fastp at Q25 and MiXCR, and retained in-frame beta chains. Rows are combined by CDR3 protein, so each entry shows the most common genes and DNA. TCRdb's processing, not the authors' own work, is the source of the V and J calls. For this sample there are nearly 600,000 distinct CDR3 sequences; 14% appear just once. The ten largest clones represent about 6.6% of the sample.

This clonotype was recorded many times. Its antigen remains unidentified. No base quality values were provided; no much bigger clone lies one nucleotide off. This TCR derives from a woman between 18 and 29 years old with Graves' ophthalmopathy. The receptor chain draws on TRBV11-1 and TRBJ2-5; a tentative D match to TRBD1 spans 6 bases. The sequenced sample consisted of blood. CDR3 sequence: CASTRGTRETQYF. The DNA sequence is TGTGCCAGCACCCGTGGGACAAGGGAGACCCAGTACTTC.